Listed here are 10 T cell receptor beta chains from one sample, sequenced in a study of T cells in Graves' hyperthyroidism and ophthalmopathy. Amplified TCR beta CDR3 regions came from RNA transcripts. The HTBI set primed first-round TCR CDR3 RT-PCR. One entry per CDR3 protein results from TCRdb running MiXCR on the multiplex PCR reads. The sample contains about 320,000 distinct CDR3 sequences, about 15% of which appear only once. Sample: blood. All receptors come from a man younger than 45 with Graves' hyperthyroidism.

This clonotype has a handful of counts. The germline gene is not matched at one end of the junction; a read error may be the cause. V gene TRBV11-2 combines with J gene TRBJ2-3, with TRBD1 as a possible D gene (5 bases). The length of the CDR3 is 14 residues. CDR1 is SGHAT, CDR2 FQNNGV, per germline. The DNA for the CDR3 is TGTGCCAGCGGCTTAGATGGGGCTCCAGATACGCAGTATTTT. It is translated as CASGLDGAPDTQYF.

This clonotype was recorded at least ten times. The chain is built from TRBV12-3 or TRBV12-4 and TRBJ2-7, with D unclear. Deletions cut 5 bases from V and 3 bases from J, with 8 bases between. The CDR3 totals 12 residues. The DNA for the CDR3 is TGTGCCAGCAGTGCGGACCGCTACGAGCAGTACTTC. It yields the protein CASSADRYEQYF.

The chain links TRBV4-1 to TRBJ2-3, with 12 bases identical to TRBD2. CDR3 size: 20 residues. J was trimmed by 1 base and V by 1 base; bases with no gene match: 12. In germline, CDR1 is MGHRA, CDR2 YSYEKL. The CDR3, as DNA: TGCGCCAGCAGCCAAGGATCGGCACTAGCGGGAGGAGTTGGCACAGATACGCAGTATTTT. It specifies CASSQGSALAGGVGTDTQYF.

This clonotype has a handful of counts. The J gene is TRBJ2-7, the V gene TRBV20-1; D not resolved. CDR1 DFQATT and CDR2 SNEGSKA come from the germline V gene (reference sequence). The V end was cut by 5 bases, the J end by 0 bases, with 14 bases between. The length of the CDR3 is 14 residues. The CDR3 nucleotides read TGCAGTGCTCCCGAAAGGTCCATCTCCTACGAGCAGTACTTC. Translating gives CSAPERSISYEQYF.

This clonotype showed up just a few times. The rearrangement joins TRBV6-5 to TRBJ2-3; TRBD1 might be the D (6 bases). Germline V gives CDR1 MNHEY, CDR2 SVGAGI. V was cut by 0 bases and J by 2 bases, with 9 bases left in between. This CDR3 spans 15 amino acids. The CDR3 spells CASSYSSGHTDTQYF. CDR3 DNA sequence: TGTGCCAGCAGTTACTCGTCGGGACACACAGATACGCAGTATTTT.

This clonotype was seen at least ten times. This chain connects TRBV24-1 to TRBJ1-2, with D unclear. Germline CDR1 KGHDR, CDR2 SFDVKD. V was pared by 5 bases and J by 5 bases, with 14 bases between. The CDR3 has 14 residues. CDR3: CATSGDGGRYGYTF. The CDR3 DNA sequence: TGTGCCACCAGTGGCGATGGAGGGAGGTATGGCTACACCTTC.

This clonotype was counted many times. V gene TRBV10-3 combines with J gene TRBJ2-1; 9 bases map to TRBD2. The V gene end was trimmed by 4 bases and the J gene end by 5 bases; junction bases not matched to a gene: 9. Germline CDR1 and CDR2: ENHRY and SYGVKD. The CDR3 covers 16 residues. In DNA, the CDR3 is TGTGCCATCAGTGCAGAGACTAGCGGACTGGACAATGAGCAGTTCTTC. This gives the protein CAISAETSGLDNEQFF.

This clonotype appeared many times. CDR3 amino acids: CASSFDSGREAFF. CDR3 bases: TGTGCCAGCAGTTTCGACAGCGGTAGGGAAGCTTTCTTT. The J gene is TRBJ1-1, the V gene TRBV28; possibly TRBD1 for D (5 bases). This CDR3 comprises 13 residues. CDR1 MDHEN and CDR2 SYDVKM come from the germline V gene. Trimming removed 3 bases from V and 8 bases from J, with 13 bases in between.

The genes are TRBV6-1 and TRBJ1-1; 7 bases fit TRBD1. V lost 6 bases, J lost 0 bases, and 7 bases stayed unmatched. The CDR3 sequence is 15 residues long. Germline V lookup: CDR1 MNHNS, CDR2 SASEGT. CDR3 in amino acids: CASRRQGAMNTEAFF. The CDR3 DNA is TGTGCCAGCAGACGACAGGGTGCCATGAACACTGAAGCTTTCTTT.

J is TRBJ1-4 and V is TRBV20-1; TRBD1 is a possible D gene (6 bases). The CDR3 is 15 residues long. CDR1 is DFQATT, CDR2 SNEGSKA, per germline (reference sequence). The V end was cut by 1 base, the J end by 6 bases, with 15 bases between. The DNA of the CDR3 is TGCAGTGCTAGAGGAGCCGGGACAAGAGATGAAAAACTGTTTTTT. Its protein product is CSARGAGTRDEKLFF.